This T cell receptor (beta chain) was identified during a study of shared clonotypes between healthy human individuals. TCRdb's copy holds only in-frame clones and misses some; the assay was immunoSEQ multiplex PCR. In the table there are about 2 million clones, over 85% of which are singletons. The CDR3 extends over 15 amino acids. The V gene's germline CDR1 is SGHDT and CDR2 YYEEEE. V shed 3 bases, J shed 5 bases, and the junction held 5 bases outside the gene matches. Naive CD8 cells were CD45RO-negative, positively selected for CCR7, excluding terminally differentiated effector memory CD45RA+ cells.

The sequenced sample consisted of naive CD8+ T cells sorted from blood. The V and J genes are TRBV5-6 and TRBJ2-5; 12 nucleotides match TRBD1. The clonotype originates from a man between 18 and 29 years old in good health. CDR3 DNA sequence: TGTGCCAGCAGCTGGGGACAGGGGGCTTCGGAGACCCAGTACTTC. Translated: CASSWGQGASETQYF.